This T cell receptor (beta chain) emerged from a study of shared clonotypes between healthy human individuals. As concerns this clone: Compared with germline, one end of the junction differs, possibly owing to a read error.

Naive CD8 populations comprised CD45RO-negative cells positively selected for CCR7, excluding terminally differentiated effector memory CD45RA+ cells. Looked up from germline, CDR1 is MNHEY and CDR2 is SMNVEV (reference sequence). The CDR3 covers 13 residues. Sequencing was at deep level. The repertoire was sequenced with immunoSEQ multiplex PCR; TCRdb's copy has only in-frame clones and lacks some. Found here are about 2.2 million clones, 93% of them singletons; the top ten hold more than 1.5%. The chain has TRBV27 and TRBJ2-1; a weak D match, TRBD2 (5 bases). Sequencing input: naive CD8+ T cells from PBMCs. The sequence was collected from a young man in good health. Some clones in this sample may be carry-over from other donors' samples. CDR3 sequence reads: CASSWTSYSEQFF. The CDR3 DNA reads as TGTGCCAGCAGTTGGACTTCCTACAGTGAGCAGTTCTTC.